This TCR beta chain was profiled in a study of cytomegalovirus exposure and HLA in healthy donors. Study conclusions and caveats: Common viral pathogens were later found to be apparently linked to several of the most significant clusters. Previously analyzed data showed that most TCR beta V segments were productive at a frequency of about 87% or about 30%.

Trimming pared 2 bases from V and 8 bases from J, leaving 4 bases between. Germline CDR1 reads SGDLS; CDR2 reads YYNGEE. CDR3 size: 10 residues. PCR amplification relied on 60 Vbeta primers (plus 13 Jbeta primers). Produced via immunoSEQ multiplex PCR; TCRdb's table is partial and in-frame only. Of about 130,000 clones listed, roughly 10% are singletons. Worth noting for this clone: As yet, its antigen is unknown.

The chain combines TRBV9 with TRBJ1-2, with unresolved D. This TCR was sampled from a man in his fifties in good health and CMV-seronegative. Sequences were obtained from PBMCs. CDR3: CASSVRGYTF. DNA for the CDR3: TGTGCCAGCAGCGTTAGAGGCTACACCTTC.